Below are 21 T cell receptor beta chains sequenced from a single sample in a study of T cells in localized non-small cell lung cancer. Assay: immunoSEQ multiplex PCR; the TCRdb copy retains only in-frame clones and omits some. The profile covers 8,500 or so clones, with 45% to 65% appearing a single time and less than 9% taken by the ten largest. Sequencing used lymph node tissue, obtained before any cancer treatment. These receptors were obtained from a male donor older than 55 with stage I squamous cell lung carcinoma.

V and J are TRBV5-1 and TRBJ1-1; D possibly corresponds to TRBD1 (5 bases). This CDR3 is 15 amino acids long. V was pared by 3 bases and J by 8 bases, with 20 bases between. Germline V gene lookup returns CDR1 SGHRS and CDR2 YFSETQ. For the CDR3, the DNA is TGCGCCAGCAGCTCAGAAGGCGGGGGAAGCAGGGAAGCTTTCTTT. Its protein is CASSSEGGGSREAFF.

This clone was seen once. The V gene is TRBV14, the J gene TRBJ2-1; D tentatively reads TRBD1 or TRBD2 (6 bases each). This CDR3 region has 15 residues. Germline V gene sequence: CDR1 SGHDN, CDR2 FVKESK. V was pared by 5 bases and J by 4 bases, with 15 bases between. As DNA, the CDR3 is TGTGCCAGCAGCGAAGGGGGACTCAAGTACAATGAGCAGTTCTTC. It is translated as CASSEGGLKYNEQFF.

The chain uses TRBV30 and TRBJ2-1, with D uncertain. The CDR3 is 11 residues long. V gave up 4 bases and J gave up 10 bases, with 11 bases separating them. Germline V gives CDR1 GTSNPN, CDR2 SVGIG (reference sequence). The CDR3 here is CAWNLGVEQFF. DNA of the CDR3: TGTGCCTGGAATCTAGGTGTGGAGCAGTTCTTC.

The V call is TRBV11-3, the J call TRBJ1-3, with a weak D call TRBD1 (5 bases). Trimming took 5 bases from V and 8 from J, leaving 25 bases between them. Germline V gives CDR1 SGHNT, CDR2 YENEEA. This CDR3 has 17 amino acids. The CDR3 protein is CASSTLPGTPGWDTIYF. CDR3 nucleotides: TGTGCCAGCAGCACCCTACCGGGGACCCCGGGTTGGGACACCATATATTTT.

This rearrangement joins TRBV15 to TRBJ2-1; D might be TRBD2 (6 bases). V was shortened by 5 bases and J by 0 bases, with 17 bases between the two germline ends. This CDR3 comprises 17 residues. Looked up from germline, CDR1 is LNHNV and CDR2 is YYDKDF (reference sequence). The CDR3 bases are TGTGCCACCAGCGTCACCGGAGGGCCTCCCTCCTACAATGAGCAGTTCTTC. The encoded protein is CATSVTGGPPSYNEQFF.

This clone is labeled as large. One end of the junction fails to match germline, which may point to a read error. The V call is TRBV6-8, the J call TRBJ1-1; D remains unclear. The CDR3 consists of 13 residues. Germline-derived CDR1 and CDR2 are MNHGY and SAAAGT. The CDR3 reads CASSDSENTEAFF. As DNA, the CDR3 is TGTGCCAGCAGTGACTCGGAGAACACTGAAGCTTTCTTT.

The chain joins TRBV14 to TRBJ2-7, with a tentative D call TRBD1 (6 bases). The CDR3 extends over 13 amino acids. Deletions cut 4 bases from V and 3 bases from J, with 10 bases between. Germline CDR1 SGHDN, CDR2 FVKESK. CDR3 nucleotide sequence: TGTGCCAGCAGCCGCGGACAGATCTACGAGCAGTACTTC. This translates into CASSRGQIYEQYF. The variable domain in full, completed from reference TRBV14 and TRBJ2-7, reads EAGVTQFPSHSVIEKGQTVTLRCDPISGHDNLYWYRRVMGKEIKFLLHFVKESKQDESGMPNNRFLAERTGGTYSTLKVQPAELEDSGVYFCASSRGQIYEQYFGPGTRLTVT.

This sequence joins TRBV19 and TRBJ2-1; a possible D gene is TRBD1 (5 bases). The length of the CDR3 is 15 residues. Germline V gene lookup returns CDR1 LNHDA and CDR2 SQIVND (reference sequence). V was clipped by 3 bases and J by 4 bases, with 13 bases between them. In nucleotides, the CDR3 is TGTGCCAGTAGTATTTCCAGGGATCCATACAATGAGCAGTTCTTC. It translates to CASSISRDPYNEQFF.

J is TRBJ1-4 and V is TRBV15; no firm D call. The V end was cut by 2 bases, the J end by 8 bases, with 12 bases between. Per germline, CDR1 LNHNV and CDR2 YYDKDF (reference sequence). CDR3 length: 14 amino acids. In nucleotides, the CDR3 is TGTGCCACCAGCAGAAGGAACCAGGACGAAAAACTGTTTTTT. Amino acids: CATSRRNQDEKLFF.

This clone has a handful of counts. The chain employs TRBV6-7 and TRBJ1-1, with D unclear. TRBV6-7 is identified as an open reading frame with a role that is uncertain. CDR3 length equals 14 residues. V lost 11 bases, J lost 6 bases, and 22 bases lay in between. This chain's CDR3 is CAGSEGAERSEAFF. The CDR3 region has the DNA TGTGCCGGGTCCGAAGGCGCGGAGAGATCTGAAGCTTTCTTT.

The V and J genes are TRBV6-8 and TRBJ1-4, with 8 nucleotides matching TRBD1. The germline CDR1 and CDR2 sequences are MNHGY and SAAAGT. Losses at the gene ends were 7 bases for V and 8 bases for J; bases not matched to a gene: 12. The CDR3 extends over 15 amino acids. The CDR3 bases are TGTGCCAGCACCTCACGTGGACAGGGCAAAGAAAAACTGTTTTTT. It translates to CASTSRGQGKEKLFF.

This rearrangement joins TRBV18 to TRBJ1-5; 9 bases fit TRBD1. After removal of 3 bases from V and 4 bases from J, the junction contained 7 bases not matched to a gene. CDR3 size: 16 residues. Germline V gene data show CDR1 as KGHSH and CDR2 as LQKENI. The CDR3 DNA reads TGTGCCAGCTCACCCTGGGACAGGGTCGGAAATCAGCCCCAGCATTTT. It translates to CASSPWDRVGNQPQHF.

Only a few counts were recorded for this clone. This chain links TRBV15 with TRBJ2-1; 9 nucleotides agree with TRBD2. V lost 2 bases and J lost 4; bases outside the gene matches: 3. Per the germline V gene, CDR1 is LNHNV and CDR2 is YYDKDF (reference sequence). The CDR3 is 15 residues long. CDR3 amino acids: CATSRSSGAYNEQFF. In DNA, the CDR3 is TGTGCCACCAGCAGATCTAGCGGGGCTTACAATGAGCAGTTCTTC.

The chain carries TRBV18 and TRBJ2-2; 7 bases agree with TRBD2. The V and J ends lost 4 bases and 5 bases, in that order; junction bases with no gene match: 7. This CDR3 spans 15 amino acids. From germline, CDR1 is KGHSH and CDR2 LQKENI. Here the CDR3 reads CASSRRDGRTGELFF. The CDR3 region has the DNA TGTGCCAGCTCACGCCGGGACGGGAGGACCGGGGAGCTGTTTTTT.

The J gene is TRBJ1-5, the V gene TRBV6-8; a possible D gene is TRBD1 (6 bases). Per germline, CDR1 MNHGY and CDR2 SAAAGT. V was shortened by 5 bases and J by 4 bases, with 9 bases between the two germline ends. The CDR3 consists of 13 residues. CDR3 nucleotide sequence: TGTGCCAGCAGTGTGCAGGGGAATCAGCCCCAGCATTTT. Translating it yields CASSVQGNQPQHF.

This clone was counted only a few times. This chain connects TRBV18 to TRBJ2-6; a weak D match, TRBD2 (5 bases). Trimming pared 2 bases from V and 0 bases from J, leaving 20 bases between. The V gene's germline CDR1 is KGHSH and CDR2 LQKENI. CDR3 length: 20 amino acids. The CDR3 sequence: CASSPRAEPTSSSGANVLTF. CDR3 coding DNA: TGTGCCAGCTCACCAAGAGCGGAACCCACCAGCAGCTCTGGGGCCAACGTCCTGACTTTC.

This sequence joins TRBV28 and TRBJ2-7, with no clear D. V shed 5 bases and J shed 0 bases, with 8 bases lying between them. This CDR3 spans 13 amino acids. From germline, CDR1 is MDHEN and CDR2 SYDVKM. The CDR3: CASSPSLSYEQYF. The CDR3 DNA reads TGTGCCAGCAGTCCGAGTCTCTCCTACGAGCAGTACTTC.

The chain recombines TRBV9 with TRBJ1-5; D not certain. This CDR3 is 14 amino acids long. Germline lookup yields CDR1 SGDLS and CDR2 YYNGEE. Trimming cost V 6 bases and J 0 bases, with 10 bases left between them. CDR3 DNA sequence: TGTGCCAGCAACGGGATTAATAGCAATCAGCCCCAGCATTTT. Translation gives CASNGINSNQPQHF.

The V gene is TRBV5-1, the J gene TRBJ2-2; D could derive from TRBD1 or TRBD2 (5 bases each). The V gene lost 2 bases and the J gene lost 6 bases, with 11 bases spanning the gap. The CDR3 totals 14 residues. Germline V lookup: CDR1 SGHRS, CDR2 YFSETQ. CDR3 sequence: CASSFIGAAGELFF. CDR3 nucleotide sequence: TGCGCCAGCAGCTTTATCGGGGCGGCCGGGGAGCTGTTTTTT.

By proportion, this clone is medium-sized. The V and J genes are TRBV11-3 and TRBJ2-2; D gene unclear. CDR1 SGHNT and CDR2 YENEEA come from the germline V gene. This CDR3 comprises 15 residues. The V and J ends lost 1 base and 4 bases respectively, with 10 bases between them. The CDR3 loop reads CASSLVPTVTGELFF. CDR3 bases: TGTGCCAGCAGCTTAGTACCCACAGTCACCGGGGAGCTGTTTTTT.

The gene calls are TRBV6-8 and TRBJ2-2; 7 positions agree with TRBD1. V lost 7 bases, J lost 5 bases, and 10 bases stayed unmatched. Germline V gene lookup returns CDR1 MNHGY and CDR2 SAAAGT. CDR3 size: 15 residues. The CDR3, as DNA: TGTGCCAGCATACCCCGGGACAGCCGAACCGGGGAGCTGTTTTTT. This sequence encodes CASIPRDSRTGELFF.